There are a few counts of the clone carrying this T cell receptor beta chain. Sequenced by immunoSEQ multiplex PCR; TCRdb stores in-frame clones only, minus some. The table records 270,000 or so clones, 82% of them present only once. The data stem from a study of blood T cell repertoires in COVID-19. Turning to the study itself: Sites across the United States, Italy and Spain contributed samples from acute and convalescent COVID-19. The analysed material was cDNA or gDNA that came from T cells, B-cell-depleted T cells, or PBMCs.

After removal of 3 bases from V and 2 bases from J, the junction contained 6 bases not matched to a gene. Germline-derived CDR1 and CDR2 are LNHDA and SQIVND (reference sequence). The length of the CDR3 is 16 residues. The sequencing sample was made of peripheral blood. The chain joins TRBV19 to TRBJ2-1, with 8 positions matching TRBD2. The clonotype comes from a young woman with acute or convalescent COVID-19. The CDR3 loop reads CASSMTERETYNEQFF. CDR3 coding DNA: TGTGCCAGTAGTATGACTGAGCGGGAGACCTACAATGAGCAGTTCTTC.